Detailed here is one T cell receptor beta chain. Its specificity is unknown. The CDR3 length is 11 residues. Trimming stripped 3 bases from V and 7 bases from J, with 6 bases between. This specimen belongs to a study of T-cell memory formation after mild COVID-19. The overall study: Largely, TCR clusters stayed within a single donor.

Study results and caveats: Pre-infection memory held some responding clones, suggesting pre-existing cross-reactive T cells responded.

After 5'RACE with constant-segment primers, TCR alpha and TCR beta cDNA libraries carrying sample barcodes and UMIs were obtained. TCRdb used MiXCR to reprocess the 5' RACE reads, holding one entry per CDR3 protein. The data hold some 350,000 distinct CDR3 sequences, with about 16% observed a single time. The sequence was collected from a man younger than 35 who had mild COVID-19 (a few samples of this study predate the infection). Cell type and time point are not known. This chain joins TRBV12-3 or TRBV12-4 and TRBJ2-5; the D is unclear. Source material: PBMCs or a T cell subset sorted from them (not recorded which). The CDR3 DNA sequence: TGTGCCAGCAGTTTCCTGGGGACCCAGTACTTC. As protein: CASSFLGTQYF.